Listed below are T cell receptor beta chains from one sample, sequenced in a study of T cell responses to AZD1222 COVID-19 vaccine. The table came from immunoSEQ multiplex PCR; TCRdb's copy has only in-frame clones and leaves some out. This sample carries 180,000 or so clones, approximately 91% of them seen once, and the ten largest clones take over 1.5%. This specimen was peripheral blood, taken 28 days after the second AZD1222 dose. All receptors derive from an adult who received the AZD1222 COVID-19 vaccine. Each CDR3 is given with its conserved first and last residue. The D gene is left open where the match is weak.

D gene,CDR3 length,J gene,V gene,CDR3 protein,CDR3 DNA
NA,14,TRBJ2-2,TRBV5-4,CASSLEAGRGELFF,TGTGCCAGCAGCTTGGAGGCTGGCCGCGGGGAGCTGTTTTTT
NA,13,TRBJ1-1,TRBV3-1/TRBV3-2,CASSQVLNEDTFF,TGTGCCAGCAGCCAAGTTTTAAATGAGGATACTTTCTTT
NA,14,TRBJ2-5,TRBV3-1/TRBV3-2,CASSPFRGQETQYF,TGTGCCAGCAGCCCTTTCAGGGGACAAGAGACCCAGTACTTC
TRBD2,16,TRBJ2-5,TRBV3-1/TRBV3-2,CASSPGTNTPQETQYF,TGTGCCAGCAGCCCAGGGACTAACACCCCCCAAGAGACCCAGTACTTC
NA,14,TRBJ2-1,TRBV19,CASSLIGGVGEQFF,TGTGCCAGTAGTCTCATAGGGGGGGTCGGAGAGCAGTTCTTC
NA,15,TRBJ1-1,TRBV6-5,CASSQTREGNTEAFF,TGTGCCAGCAGCCAGACCAGGGAGGGAAACACTGAAGCTTTCTTT
TRBD2,15,TRBJ2-3,TRBV4-1,CASSQDSGGSDTQYF,TGCGCCAGCAGCCAAGATAGCGGGGGGTCAGATACGCAGTATTTT
TRBD2,14,TRBJ2-7,TRBV10-2,CASSGGEAGSEQYF,TGCGCCAGTAGTGGGGGGGAGGCTGGGAGTGAGCAGTACTTC
NA,13,TRBJ1-1,TRBV12-3/TRBV12-4,CASRQGLNTEAFF,TGTGCCAGCAGGCAGGGTTTGAACACTGAAGCTTTCTTT
TRBD1,16,TRBJ1-5,TRBV19,CASSIWTGGGNQPQHF,TGTGCCAGTAGTATCTGGACAGGGGGAGGTAATCAGCCCCAGCATTTT
NA,15,TRBJ2-5,TRBV6-1,CASSTAGIGGWTQYF,TGTGCCAGCAGTACCGCCGGCATCGGGGGATGGACCCAGTACTTC
NA,14,TRBJ2-7,TRBV18,CASSPRGAEYEQYF,TGTGCCAGCTCACCACGGGGGGCTGAGTACGAGCAGTACTTC